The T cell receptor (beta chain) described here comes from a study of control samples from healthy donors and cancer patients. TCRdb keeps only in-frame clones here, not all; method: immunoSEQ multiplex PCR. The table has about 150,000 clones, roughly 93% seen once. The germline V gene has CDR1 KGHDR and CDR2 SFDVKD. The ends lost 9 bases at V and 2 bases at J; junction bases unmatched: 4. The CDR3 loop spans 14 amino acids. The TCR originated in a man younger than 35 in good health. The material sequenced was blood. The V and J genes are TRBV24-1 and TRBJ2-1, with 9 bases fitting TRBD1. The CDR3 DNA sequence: TGTGCCACCTCCGGGACAGGGACCTACAATGAGCAGTTCTTC. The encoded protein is CATSGTGTYNEQFF.